The clone carrying this T cell receptor (beta chain) was detected only a few times. What it binds is unknown. This entry comes from a study of STAT5B mutations in CD4+ large granular lymphocyte leukemia. Study overall: Among healthy donors, a particular HLA allele went with more CDR3 'QG' motifs.

Sequenced by immunoSEQ multiplex PCR; TCRdb stores in-frame clones only, minus some. The sample yields some 21,000 clones, about 79% seen once. Points from the study as a whole: Top patient clones used TRBV06 genes more often: 8/27 versus 2/35 in controls. No patients shared main leukemic clonotypes, though around 24% appeared at low frequency elsewhere. CD4-sorted patient repertoires seemed more clonal than healthy CD4+ repertoires.

This CDR3 is built from 13 residues. V gave up 4 bases and J gave up 0 bases, with 6 bases separating them. The source of this sequence is a human donor in good health. Sequencing was performed on CD4+ T cells from blood buffy coats. The V call is TRBV23-1, the J call TRBJ1-1; D is undetermined. TRBV23-1 has ORF status, its function being uncertain. CDR3 protein: CASSRCVNTEAFF. The CDR3 nucleotides read TGCGCCAGCAGTCGGTGCGTGAACACTGAAGCTTTCTTT.